This T cell receptor (beta chain) stems from a study of blood T cell repertoires in COVID-19. Study-level information: PBMCs, B-cell-depleted T cells, or T cells provided the cDNA or gDNA that made up the material.

Per the authors' pipeline: Scientists estimated how many nucleated cells there were by amplifying reference gene primers. Assay: immunoSEQ multiplex PCR; the TCRdb copy retains only in-frame clones and omits some. The DNA was the basis for D and trimming; V, J and clone size are from that table. Counted here are 220,000 or so clones, around 84% occurring once; the ten biggest clones make up under 3.5%. This receptor was obtained from a man aged 45-65 years who had recovered from COVID-19. Sequences were obtained from peripheral blood.

The CDR3 DNA is TGCAGCGGCGGGACAGCCCCCTACGAGCAGTACTTC. Translated, it gives CSGGTAPYEQYF. This rearrangement joins TRBV29-1 to TRBJ2-7, with TRBD1 as a possible D gene (7 bases). Germline V gene lookup returns CDR1 SQVTM and CDR2 ANQGSEA. V gave up 7 bases and J gave up 2 bases, with 12 bases separating them. The CDR3 has 12 amino acids.